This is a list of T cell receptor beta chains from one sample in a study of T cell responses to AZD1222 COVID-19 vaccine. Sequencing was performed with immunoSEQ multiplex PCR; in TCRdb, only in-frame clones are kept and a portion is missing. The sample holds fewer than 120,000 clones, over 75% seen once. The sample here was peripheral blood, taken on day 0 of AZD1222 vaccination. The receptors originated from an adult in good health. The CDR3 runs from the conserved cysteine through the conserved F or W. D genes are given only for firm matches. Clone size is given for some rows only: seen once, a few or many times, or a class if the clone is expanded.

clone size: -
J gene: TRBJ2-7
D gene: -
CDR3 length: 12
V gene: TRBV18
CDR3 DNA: TGTGCCAGCTCACCAACCCTGTACGAGCAGTACTTC
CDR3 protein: CASSPTLYEQYF

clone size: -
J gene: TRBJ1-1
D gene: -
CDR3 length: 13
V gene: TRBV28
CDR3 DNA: TGTGCCAGCAGAACGGTGGTATTCTCTGAAGCTTTCTTT
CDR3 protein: CASRTVVFSEAFF

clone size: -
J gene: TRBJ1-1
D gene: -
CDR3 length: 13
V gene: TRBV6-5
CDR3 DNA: TGTGCCAGCAGTTTCAAAGGGGGGATTGAAGCTTTCTTT
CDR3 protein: CASSFKGGIEAFF

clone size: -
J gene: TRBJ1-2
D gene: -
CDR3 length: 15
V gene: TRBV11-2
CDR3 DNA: TGTGCCAGCAGCTTCCGGACCGACCCGGGCTATGGCTACACCTTC
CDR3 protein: CASSFRTDPGYGYTF

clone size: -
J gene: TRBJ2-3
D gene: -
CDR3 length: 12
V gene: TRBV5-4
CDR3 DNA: TGTGCCAGCAGCTTGGGGACGACTACGCAGTATTTT
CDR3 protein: CASSLGTTTQYF

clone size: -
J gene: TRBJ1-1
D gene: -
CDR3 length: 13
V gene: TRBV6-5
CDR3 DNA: TGTGCCAGCAGTTACAGGCGGGAAACTGAAGCTTTCTTT
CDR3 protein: CASSYRRETEAFF

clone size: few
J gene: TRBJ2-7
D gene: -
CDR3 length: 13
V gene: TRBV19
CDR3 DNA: TGTGCCAGTAGTATGTGGGACAACTACGAGCAGTACTTC
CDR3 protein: CASSMWDNYEQYF

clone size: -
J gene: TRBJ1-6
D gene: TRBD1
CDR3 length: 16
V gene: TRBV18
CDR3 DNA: TGTGCCAGCTCACCCGCAGCAGGGGGCGGGGGTTCACCCCTCCACTTT
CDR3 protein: CASSPAAGGGGSPLHF

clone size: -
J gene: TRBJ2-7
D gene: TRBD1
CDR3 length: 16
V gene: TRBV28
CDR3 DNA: TGTGCCAGCAGCTTAGGACAGGCCAAGGGGATCTACGAGCAGTACTTC
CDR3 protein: CASSLGQAKGIYEQYF

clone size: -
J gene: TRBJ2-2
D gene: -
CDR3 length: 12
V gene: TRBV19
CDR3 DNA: TGTGCCAGTAGTATTGTGTCCGGGGAGCTGTTTTTT
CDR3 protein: CASSIVSGELFF

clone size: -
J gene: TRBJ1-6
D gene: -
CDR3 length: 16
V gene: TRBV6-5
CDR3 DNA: TGTGCCAGCAGTTACTCCCCAGGGACAAGGAATTCACCCCTCCACTTT
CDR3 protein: CASSYSPGTRNSPLHF

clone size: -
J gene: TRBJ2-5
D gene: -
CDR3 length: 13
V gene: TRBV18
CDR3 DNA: TGTGCCAGCTCCCCTAAGTGGGGGGAGACCCAGTACTTC
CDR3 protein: CASSPKWGETQYF

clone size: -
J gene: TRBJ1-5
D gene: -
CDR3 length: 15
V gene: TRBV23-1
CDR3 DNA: TGCGCCAGCAGTCAAGGGGCAAGAGAAAGACAGCCCCAGCATTTT
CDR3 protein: CASSQGARERQPQHF

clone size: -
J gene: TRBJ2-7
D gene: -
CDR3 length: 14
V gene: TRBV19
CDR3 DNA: TGTGCCAGTAGTACTAAGACAGGCCCCTACGAGCAGTACTTC
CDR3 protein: CASSTKTGPYEQYF

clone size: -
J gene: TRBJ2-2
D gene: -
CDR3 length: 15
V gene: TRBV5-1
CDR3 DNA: TGCGCCAGCAGCCTGCCGACAGCGAACACCGGGGAGCTGTTTTTT
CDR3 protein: CASSLPTANTGELFF

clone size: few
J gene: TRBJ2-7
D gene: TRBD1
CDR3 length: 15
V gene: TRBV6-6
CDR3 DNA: TGTGCCAGCAGTTTCCTGAGACAGGGGGCCAGCGAGCAGTACTTC
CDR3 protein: CASSFLRQGASEQYF

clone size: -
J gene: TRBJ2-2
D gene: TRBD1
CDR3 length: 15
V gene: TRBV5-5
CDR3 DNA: TGTGCCAGCAGCGCCCGGACAGGGAGGACCGGGGAGCTGTTTTTT
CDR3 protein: CASSARTGRTGELFF

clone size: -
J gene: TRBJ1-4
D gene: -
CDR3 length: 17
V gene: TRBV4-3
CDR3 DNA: TGCGCCAGCAGCCAAGATATGATAGGGGGTTTACGAGAAAAACTGTTTTTT
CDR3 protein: CASSQDMIGGLREKLFF

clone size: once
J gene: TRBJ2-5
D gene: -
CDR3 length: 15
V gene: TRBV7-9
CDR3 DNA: TGTGCCAGCAGCGCCCCGGGGGTGGTCCAAGAGACCCAGTACTTC
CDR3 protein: CASSAPGVVQETQYF

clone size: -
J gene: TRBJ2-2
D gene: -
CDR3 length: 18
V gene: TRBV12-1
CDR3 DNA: TGTGCCAGCAGCTCCAAAGACAACGACCCACAGAACACCGGGGAGCTGTTTTTT
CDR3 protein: CASSSKDNDPQNTGELFF

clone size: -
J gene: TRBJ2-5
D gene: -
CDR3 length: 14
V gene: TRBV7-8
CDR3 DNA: TGTGCCAGCAGCTTAAGTAGCGGCGGGGAGACCCAGTACTTC
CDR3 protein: CASSLSSGGETQYF

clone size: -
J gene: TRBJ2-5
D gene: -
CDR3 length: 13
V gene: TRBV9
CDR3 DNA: TGTGCCAGCAGCGTAGGGCGTCAAGAGACCCAGTACTTC
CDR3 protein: CASSVGRQETQYF

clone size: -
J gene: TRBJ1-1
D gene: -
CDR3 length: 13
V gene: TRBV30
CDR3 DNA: TGTGCCTGGAGTGCCAGCGAGAACACTGAAGCTTTCTTT
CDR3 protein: CAWSASENTEAFF

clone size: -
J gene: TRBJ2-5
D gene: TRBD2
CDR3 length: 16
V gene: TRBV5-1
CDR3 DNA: TGCGCCAGCAGCAATAAACTAGCGGGAGTGGACCAGACCCAGTACTTC
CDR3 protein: CASSNKLAGVDQTQYF

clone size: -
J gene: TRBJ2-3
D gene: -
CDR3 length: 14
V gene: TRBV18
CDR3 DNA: TGTGCCAGCTCACTGGGACCGACGACAGATACGCAGTATTTT
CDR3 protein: CASSLGPTTDTQYF

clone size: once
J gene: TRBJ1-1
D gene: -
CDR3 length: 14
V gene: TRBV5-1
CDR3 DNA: TGCGCCAGCAGTTCCGGGACACGGAACACTGAAGCTTTCTTT
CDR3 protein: CASSSGTRNTEAFF

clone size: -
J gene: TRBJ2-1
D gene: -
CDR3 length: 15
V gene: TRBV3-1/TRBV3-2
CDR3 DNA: TGTGCCAGCAGCCAAGATAAGGGGTTCTACAATGAGCAGTTCTTC
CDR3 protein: CASSQDKGFYNEQFF

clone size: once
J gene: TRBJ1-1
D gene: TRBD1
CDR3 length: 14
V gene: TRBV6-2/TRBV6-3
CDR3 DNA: TGTGCCAGCAGTAGAAACAGGGGGCAGACTGAAGCTTTCTTT
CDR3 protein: CASSRNRGQTEAFF

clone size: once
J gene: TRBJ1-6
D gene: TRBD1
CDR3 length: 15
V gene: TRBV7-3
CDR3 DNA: TGTGCCAGCAGCCGGGACAGGACATATGGTTCACCCCTCCACTTT
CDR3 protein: CASSRDRTYGSPLHF